This T cell receptor beta chain originates from a study of PD-1 blockade in classical Hodgkin lymphoma. Data came from immunoSEQ multiplex PCR; TCRdb stores just in-frame clones and leaves some out. Of tens of thousands of clones in the sample, around nine tenths were seen once. Trimming removed 0 bases at V and 4 bases at J, with 8 bases between. Germline V gene lookup returns CDR1 SGHRS and CDR2 YFSETQ. This CDR3 spans 13 amino acids. Time point: cycle 4 day 1 (C4D1), after less than seven weeks of nivolumab. Every patient was affected by relapse after autologous stem cell transplantation, while exposure to brentuximab vedotin was not uniform. Classification of best responses gave complete response, partial response or progressive disease.

This receptor was identified in a human donor with classical Hodgkin lymphoma. The chain is built from TRBV5-1 and TRBJ2-7; D not certain. Sequencing was performed on peripheral blood mononuclear cells (PBMCs), taken before the fourth cycle of nivolumab. The CDR3 DNA reads as TGCGCCAGCAGCTTGGAATCGCTGTACGAGCAGTACTTC. It specifies CASSLESLYEQYF. Using reference TRBV5-1 and TRBJ2-7 for the parts outside the CDR3, the full variable domain is KAGVTQTPRYLIKTRGQQVTLSCSPISGHRSVSWYQQTPGQGLQFLFEYFSETQRNKGNFPGRFSGRQFSNSRSEMNVSTLELGDSALYLCASSLESLYEQYFGPGTRLTVT.